The next 4 T cell receptor beta chains were all read from a single sample in a study of patients and donors after allogeneic stem cell transplantation (dated by TCRdb to between 2020 and 2021). The library was generated by RT-PCR. Sequencer: NextSeq 550. Using fastp trimming at Q25 and MiXCR clonotype assembly, TCRdb reanalyzed the public sequencing data and kept in-frame beta chains. A single entry per CDR3 protein holds the most common genes and DNA from its merged rows. The sample contains more than 150,000 distinct CDR3 sequences, about 24% of them found a single time. The top ten hold approximately 26% of the sample. Sequencing used blood, either unsorted or a sorted T cell fraction (not recorded which). These receptors were collected from a human donor who was either an allogeneic HSCT recipient or a stem cell or donor lymphocyte infusion donor (not recorded which). It is not recorded whose cells these are; they may come from a transplant donor.

This clonotype appeared a few times. The genes are TRBV29-1 and TRBJ2-5; D ambiguous. The CDR3 is 13 residues long. V was shortened by 2 bases and J by 4 bases, with 11 bases between the two germline ends. Germline CDR1 reads SQVTM; CDR2 reads ANQGSEA. CDR3 sequence (DNA): TGCAGCGTTGAATCTCCTCAGGCAGAGACCCAGTACTTC. Translated, it gives CSVESPQAETQYF.

This clonotype was counted a few times. The genes are TRBV12-3 or TRBV12-4 and TRBJ1-1, with D perhaps matching TRBD1 (5 bases). V gave up 5 bases and J gave up 1 base, with 14 bases separating them. The CDR3 length is 15 residues. CDR3 region: CASSKRGLPNTEAFF. CDR3 DNA sequence: TGTGCCAGCAGTAAGAGGGGTTTACCGAACACTGAAGCTTTCTTT.

In this sample, this clonotype turned up a few times. The V call is TRBV6-5, the J call TRBJ2-7, with D tentatively TRBD2 (6 bases). Trimming cost V 0 bases and J 4 bases, with 16 bases left between them. The CDR3 length is 16 residues. Germline V lookup: CDR1 MNHEY, CDR2 SVGAGI. The CDR3 DNA follows: TGTGCCAGCAGTTACTCTCTTTCGGAGGGGAGGTACGAGCAGTACTTC. It is translated as CASSYSLSEGRYEQYF.

This clonotype was counted at least ten times. The chain links TRBV7-3 to TRBJ1-1, with D perhaps matching TRBD1 (5 bases). The germline V gene encodes CDR1 SGHTA and CDR2 FQGTGA. CDR3 length: 13 residues. V gave up 5 bases and J gave up 2 bases, with 9 bases separating them. CDR3 protein: CASSEGSNTEAFF. As DNA, the CDR3 is TGTGCCAGCAGCGAGGGGTCCAACACTGAAGCTTTCTTT.